A single sample gave rise to the 28 T cell receptor beta chains below, sequenced in a study of response to subunit inactivated influenza vaccine. TCRdb itself ran the RT-PCR reads through MiXCR, one entry per CDR3 protein. In the table there are 860,000 or so distinct CDR3 sequences, about 20% of which are singletons. Sequenced here: PBMCs from blood, sampled about 5 days after vaccination. Every receptor here comes from a man between 50 and 59 years old who received an inactivated influenza vaccine.

This clonotype was seen only a few times. The V and J genes are TRBV24-1 and TRBJ1-2; 7 positions agree with TRBD1. The CDR3 spans 15 residues. Trimming took 3 bases from V and 8 from J; bases not matched to a gene: 11. The V gene's germline CDR1 is KGHDR and CDR2 SFDVKD. The CDR3 nucleotides read TGTGCCACCAGTGATGGAGATGGACAGGCCCGGGGCTACACCTTC. As protein: CATSDGDGQARGYTF.

This clonotype was observed a handful of times. The chain uses TRBV2 and TRBJ2-7; 14 bases agree with TRBD2. Trimming took 7 bases from V and 3 from J; bases not matched to a gene: 11. Germline CDR1 reads SNHLY; CDR2 reads FYNNEI. CDR3 length: 17 residues. The CDR3 nucleotides are TGTGCCAGCAACCAAGGACTAGCGGGGGGCCTCCGCTACGAGCAGTACTTC. It is translated as CASNQGLAGGLRYEQYF.

Of note for this clonotype: Possible read error: a much larger clone is one base away. The chain has TRBV6-6 and TRBJ2-7; maybe TRBD2 (5 bases). The tail of the sequence fits TRBJ2-1 better, so the J call may be wrong. CDR1 and CDR2 (germline): MNHNY, SVGAGI (reference sequence). CDR3 length: 12 amino acids. The DNA of the CDR3 is TGTGCCAGCAGCCCCACAGACTACGAGCAGTTCTTC. It specifies CASSPTDYEQFF.

The CDR3 here is CASSLRGRYYEQYF. CDR3 nucleotide sequence: TGTGCCAGCAGCTTGAGGGGACGATACTACGAGCAGTACTTC. V and J are TRBV11-1 and TRBJ2-7; TRBD1 or TRBD2 may be the D gene (5 bases each). Germline-derived CDR1 and CDR2 are SGHAT and FQDESV (reference sequence). CDR3 length equals 14 residues. Trimming left V 3 bases short and J 3 bases short, with 12 bases between.

There are a few counts of this clonotype. This chain joins TRBV20-1 and TRBJ2-3, with 7 bases identical to TRBD2. The CDR3 is 15 amino acids. The V and J ends lost 1 base and 2 bases, in that order; junction bases with no gene match: 6. CDR1 DFQATT and CDR2 SNEGSKA come from the germline V gene (reference sequence). The CDR3 DNA reads as TGCAGTGCTAGAGGCGGGAGCTCTTTCACAGATACGCAGTATTTT. Amino acids: CSARGGSSFTDTQYF.

This clonotype was seen at least ten times. The chain uses TRBV4-2 and TRBJ2-3, with 13 nucleotides matching TRBD2. V was pared by 4 bases and J by 0 bases, with 4 bases of the junction left unmatched. The CDR3 extends over 17 amino acids. Per germline, CDR1 LGHNA and CDR2 YNFKEQ. The CDR3 region has the DNA TGTGCCAGCAGCCGAGAGGGACTAGCGGGGAGCACAGATACGCAGTATTTT. Amino acid sequence: CASSREGLAGSTDTQYF.

This clonotype was counted a few times. V is TRBV5-1 and J is TRBJ1-5; tentatively, D is TRBD1 (5 bases). V was cut by 5 bases and J by 9 bases, with 15 bases left in between. Germline V gene lookup returns CDR1 SGHRS and CDR2 YFSETQ. The CDR3 runs to 13 residues. The CDR3, as DNA: TGCGCCAGCAGGGGTGACAGCGACGGGCCCCAGCATTTT. Translating gives CASRGDSDGPQHF.

In this sample, this clonotype turned up many times. V and J are TRBV7-9 and TRBJ1-2; maybe TRBD1 (6 bases). The CDR3 is made up of 14 amino acids. Trimming took 5 bases from V and 4 from J, leaving 14 bases between them. From germline, CDR1 is SEHNR and CDR2 FQNEAQ (reference sequence). CDR3 sequence reads: CASSMYRAVYGYTF. The CDR3 DNA reads as TGTGCCAGCAGCATGTACAGGGCCGTCTATGGCTACACCTTC.

This clonotype was counted between two and nine times. The chain employs TRBV5-1 and TRBJ2-3, with a weak D call TRBD1 (6 bases). V was shortened by 4 bases and J by 6 bases, with 18 bases between the two germline ends. Looked up from germline, CDR1 is SGHRS and CDR2 is YFSETQ. The CDR3 extends over 15 amino acids. The CDR3 reads CASSVLGGPGDTQYF. The DNA for the CDR3 is TGCGCCAGCAGCGTGTTAGGGGGACCTGGGGATACGCAGTATTTT.

This clonotype was counted only a few times. This chain uses TRBV29-1 with TRBJ2-5; 7 nucleotides match TRBD2. The V gene's germline CDR1 is SQVTM and CDR2 ANQGSEA. V lost 2 bases to trimming and J lost 4 bases; unmatched junction nucleotides: 7. CDR3 size: 14 residues. CDR3 amino acids: CSVELAEGPETQYF. Written as DNA, the CDR3 is TGCAGCGTTGAACTAGCGGAGGGGCCAGAGACCCAGTACTTC.

V and J are TRBV19 and TRBJ2-7, with 7 nucleotides matching TRBD1. The CDR3 loop spans 15 amino acids. The V gene end was trimmed by 5 bases and the J gene end by 1 base; junction bases not matched to a gene: 8. The germline gives CDR1 LNHDA, CDR2 SQIVND (reference sequence). CDR3 loop: CASSRTQGQSYEQYF. CDR3 nucleotide sequence: TGTGCCAGTAGTCGAACCCAGGGACAGTCCTACGAGCAGTACTTC.

The rearrangement links TRBV7-2 to TRBJ2-7; D is tentatively TRBD1 or TRBD2 (5 bases each). The length of the CDR3 is 15 residues. Germline V CDR1 and CDR2: SGHTA, FQGNSA. The ends were cut back, 5 bases at V and 7 bases at J, with 21 bases in the middle. CDR3 protein: CASSAKSGHRWEQYF. The CDR3 nucleotides read TGTGCCAGCAGCGCCAAGAGCGGACATCGTTGGGAGCAGTACTTC.

This rearrangement joins TRBV12-3 or TRBV12-4 to TRBJ2-5; D not certain. The CDR3 is made up of 13 amino acids. Trimming shortened V by 0 bases and J by 1 base, and 3 bases separated the two germline ends. The CDR3 region has the DNA TGTGCCAGCAGTTTAGCGGCCCAAGAGACCCAGTACTTC. It translates to CASSLAAQETQYF.

This chain joins TRBV12-3 or TRBV12-4 and TRBJ2-1; D is possibly TRBD1 (5 bases). The CDR3 totals 16 residues. Between the trimmed V and J ends, which lost 4 bases and 0 bases, there was a span of 13 bases. The CDR3 reads CASSSFLGASYNEQFF. DNA for the CDR3: TGTGCCAGCAGTTCGTTCTTAGGGGCCTCCTACAATGAGCAGTTCTTC.

This clonotype was counted many times. The chain links TRBV5-1 to TRBJ2-3; 9 bases are shared with TRBD1. V lost 0 bases to trimming and J lost 4 bases; unmatched junction nucleotides: 9. There are 17 residues in the CDR3. Germline V gene data show CDR1 as SGHRS and CDR2 as YFSETQ. CDR3 sequence reads: CASSLAAGTGKADTQYF. The CDR3 nucleotides read TGCGCCAGCAGCTTGGCCGCAGGGACAGGGAAAGCAGATACGCAGTATTTT.

The V gene is TRBV7-2, the J gene TRBJ2-1; TRBD1 agrees at 7 bases. CDR1 and CDR2 from the germline V gene are SGHTA and FQGNSA. The CDR3 has 14 residues. The V segment lost 5 bases and the J segment 9 bases; nucleotides outside the gene matches: 10. The CDR3 region is CASSRQQAGGEQFF. CDR3 in DNA: TGTGCCAGCAGCCGACAGCAGGCAGGGGGTGAGCAGTTCTTC. The full variable domain, in which reference TRBV7-2 and TRBJ2-1 provide the parts outside the CDR3, is GAGVSQSPSNKVTEKGKDVELRCDPISGHTALYWYRQSLGQGLEFLIYFQGNSAPDKSGLPSDRFSAERTGGSVSTLTIQRTQQEDSAVYLCASSRQQAGGEQFFGPGTRLTVL.

This clonotype was seen a handful of times. This chain connects TRBV27 to TRBJ1-2, with 9 positions matching TRBD1. The CDR3 contains 16 residues. Germline CDR1 and CDR2: MNHEY and SMNVEV (reference sequence). Trimming cost V 1 base and J 4 bases; bases outside gene matches: 7. The CDR3 region has the DNA TGTGCCAGCAGTTTATATCGACAGGGGGAAAGCTATGGCTACACCTTC. Translated, it gives CASSLYRQGESYGYTF.

The chain recombines TRBV7-9 with TRBJ1-5, with 8 bases identical to TRBD1. The CDR3 consists of 13 residues. The V segment lost 6 bases and the J segment 5 bases; nucleotides outside the gene matches: 3. Germline-derived CDR1 and CDR2 are SEHNR and FQNEAQ (reference sequence). The CDR3 DNA reads TGTGCCAGCAGTTCAGGGGGCGATCAGCCCCAGCATTTT. Its translation is CASSSGGDQPQHF.

The J gene is TRBJ2-2, the V gene TRBV5-1, with D maybe TRBD1 (6 bases). The ends were cut back, 4 bases at V and 3 bases at J, with 16 bases in the middle. Germline assignment: CDR1 SGHRS and CDR2 YFSETQ. CDR3 length equals 16 residues. The CDR3 loop reads CASSVGATDYTGELFF. CDR3 DNA: TGCGCCAGCAGCGTGGGGGCTACAGACTACACCGGGGAGCTGTTTTTT.

J is TRBJ1-5 and V is TRBV5-1, with D perhaps matching TRBD1 (5 bases). The V end lost 2 bases, the J end lost 6 bases, and 12 bases lay between the germline ends. The CDR3 spans 14 residues. Germline values: CDR1 SGHRS, CDR2 YFSETQ. CDR3 in DNA: TGCGCCAGCAGCTTTGAGGGGCGAGGTCAGCCCCAGCATTTT. Its protein is CASSFEGRGQPQHF.

The chain combines TRBV7-2 with TRBJ1-5; D unresolved. CDR1 is SGHTA and CDR2 is FQGNSA in the germline V gene. The ends were cut back, 3 bases at V and 9 bases at J, with 9 bases in the middle. The CDR3 has 12 amino acids. The CDR3, as DNA: TGTGCCAGCAGCTTTCCTAAAGGGCCCCAGCATTTT. Translated, it gives CASSFPKGPQHF.

The CDR3 DNA reads as TGCGCCAGCAAGACAGGGCGAGGGAACACTGAAGCTTTCTTT. It is translated as CASKTGRGNTEAFF. J is TRBJ1-1 and V is TRBV5-1; 7 nucleotides agree with TRBD1. This CDR3 region has 14 residues. CDR1 and CDR2 (germline): SGHRS, YFSETQ. The junction had 6 bases not matched to a gene; V was cut back by 6 bases and J by 1 base.

The chain is built from TRBV20-1 and TRBJ2-5; 11 bases map to TRBD2. The germline gives CDR1 DFQATT, CDR2 SNEGSKA (reference sequence). The CDR3 is 15 residues long. J gave up 1 base and V 1 base, and 2 bases lay outside the gene matches. The DNA of the CDR3 is TGCAGTGCTAGAGGACTAGCGGGGCGCCAAGAGACCCAGTACTTC. Translating it yields CSARGLAGRQETQYF.

This chain links TRBV29-1 with TRBJ2-7; 12 nucleotides agree with TRBD2. Germline V lookup: CDR1 SQVTM, CDR2 ANQGSEA. The junction had 2 bases not matched to a gene; V was cut back by 3 bases and J by 5 bases. This CDR3 is built from 13 residues. The CDR3, as DNA: TGCAGCGTTGAGAGGACTAGCGGGGACGAGCAGTACTTC. It is translated as CSVERTSGDEQYF.

This clonotype turned up a few times. The chain's CDR3 is CASSPKGAGTGELFF. CDR3 nucleotide sequence: TGTGCCAGCAGCCCTAAGGGGGCAGGGACCGGGGAGCTGTTTTTT. The gene calls are TRBV11-2 and TRBJ2-2; TRBD1 matches 7 bases. The V gene's germline CDR1 is SGHAT and CDR2 FQNNGV. The ends lost 5 bases at V and 5 bases at J; junction bases unmatched: 8. The CDR3 is 15 residues long. The whole variable domain, filled in from reference TRBV11-2 and TRBJ2-2, reads EAGVAQSPRYKIIEKRQSVAFWCNPISGHATLYWYQQILGQGPKLLIQFQNNGVVDDSQLPKDRFSAERLKGVDSTLKIQPAKLEDSAVYLCASSPKGAGTGELFFGEGSRLTVL.

The J gene is TRBJ2-7, the V gene TRBV7-9; 7 bases line up with TRBD2. This CDR3 is 15 amino acids long. J gave up 5 bases and V 5 bases, and 12 bases lay outside the gene matches. Germline CDR1 SEHNR, CDR2 FQNEAQ (reference sequence). The CDR3 DNA is TGTGCCAGCAGCCTGTTTGGGGGAGGGAAGGACGAGCAGTACTTC. Protein: CASSLFGGGKDEQYF.

As for this clonotype: A clone one base away is much larger, so this may be a read error. V is TRBV28 and J is TRBJ2-6; unclear D gene. CDR1 and CDR2 (germline): MDHEN, SYDVKM. This CDR3 is 16 amino acids long. Trimming left V 5 bases short and J 3 bases short, with 14 bases between. The chain's CDR3 is CASSPGDCVGANVLTF. DNA of the CDR3: TGTGCCAGCAGTCCGGGTGATTGTGTTGGGGCCAACGTCCTGACTTTC.

V usage is TRBV15 and J usage is TRBJ2-7, with 7 positions matching TRBD1. Germline CDR1 reads LNHNV; CDR2 reads YYDKDF (reference sequence). The CDR3 has 15 amino acids. V lost 4 bases and J lost 2; bases outside the gene matches: 8. CDR3 bases: TGTGCCACCAGCAACCATGGGACAGTCCCCTACGAGCAGTACTTC. Translated: CATSNHGTVPYEQYF.